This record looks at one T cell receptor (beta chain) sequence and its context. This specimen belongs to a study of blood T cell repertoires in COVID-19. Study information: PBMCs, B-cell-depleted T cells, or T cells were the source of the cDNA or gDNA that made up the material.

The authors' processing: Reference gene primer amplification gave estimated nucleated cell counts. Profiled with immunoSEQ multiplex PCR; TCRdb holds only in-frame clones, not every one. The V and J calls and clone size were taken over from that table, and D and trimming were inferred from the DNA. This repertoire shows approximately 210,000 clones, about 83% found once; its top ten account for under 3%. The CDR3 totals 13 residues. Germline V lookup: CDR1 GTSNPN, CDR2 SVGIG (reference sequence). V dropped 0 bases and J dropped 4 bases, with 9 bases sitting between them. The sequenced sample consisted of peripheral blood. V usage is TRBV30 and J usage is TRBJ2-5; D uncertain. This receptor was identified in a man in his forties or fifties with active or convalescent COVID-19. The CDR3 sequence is CAWSVSHRETQYF. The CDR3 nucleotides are TGTGCCTGGAGTGTAAGCCACCGAGAGACCCAGTACTTC.